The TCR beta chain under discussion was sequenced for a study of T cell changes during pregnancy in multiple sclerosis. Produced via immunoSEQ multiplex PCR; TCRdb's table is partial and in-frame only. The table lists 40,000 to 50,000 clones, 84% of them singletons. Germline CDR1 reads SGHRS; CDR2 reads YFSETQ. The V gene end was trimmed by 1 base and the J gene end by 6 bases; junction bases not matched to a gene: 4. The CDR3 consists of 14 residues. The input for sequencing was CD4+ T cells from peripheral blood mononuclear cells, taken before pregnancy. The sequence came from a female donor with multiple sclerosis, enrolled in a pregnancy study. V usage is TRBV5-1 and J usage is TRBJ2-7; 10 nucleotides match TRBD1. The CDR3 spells CASSLTGTGVEQYF. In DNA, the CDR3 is TGCGCCAGCAGCTTGACCGGGACAGGGGTCGAGCAGTACTTC.